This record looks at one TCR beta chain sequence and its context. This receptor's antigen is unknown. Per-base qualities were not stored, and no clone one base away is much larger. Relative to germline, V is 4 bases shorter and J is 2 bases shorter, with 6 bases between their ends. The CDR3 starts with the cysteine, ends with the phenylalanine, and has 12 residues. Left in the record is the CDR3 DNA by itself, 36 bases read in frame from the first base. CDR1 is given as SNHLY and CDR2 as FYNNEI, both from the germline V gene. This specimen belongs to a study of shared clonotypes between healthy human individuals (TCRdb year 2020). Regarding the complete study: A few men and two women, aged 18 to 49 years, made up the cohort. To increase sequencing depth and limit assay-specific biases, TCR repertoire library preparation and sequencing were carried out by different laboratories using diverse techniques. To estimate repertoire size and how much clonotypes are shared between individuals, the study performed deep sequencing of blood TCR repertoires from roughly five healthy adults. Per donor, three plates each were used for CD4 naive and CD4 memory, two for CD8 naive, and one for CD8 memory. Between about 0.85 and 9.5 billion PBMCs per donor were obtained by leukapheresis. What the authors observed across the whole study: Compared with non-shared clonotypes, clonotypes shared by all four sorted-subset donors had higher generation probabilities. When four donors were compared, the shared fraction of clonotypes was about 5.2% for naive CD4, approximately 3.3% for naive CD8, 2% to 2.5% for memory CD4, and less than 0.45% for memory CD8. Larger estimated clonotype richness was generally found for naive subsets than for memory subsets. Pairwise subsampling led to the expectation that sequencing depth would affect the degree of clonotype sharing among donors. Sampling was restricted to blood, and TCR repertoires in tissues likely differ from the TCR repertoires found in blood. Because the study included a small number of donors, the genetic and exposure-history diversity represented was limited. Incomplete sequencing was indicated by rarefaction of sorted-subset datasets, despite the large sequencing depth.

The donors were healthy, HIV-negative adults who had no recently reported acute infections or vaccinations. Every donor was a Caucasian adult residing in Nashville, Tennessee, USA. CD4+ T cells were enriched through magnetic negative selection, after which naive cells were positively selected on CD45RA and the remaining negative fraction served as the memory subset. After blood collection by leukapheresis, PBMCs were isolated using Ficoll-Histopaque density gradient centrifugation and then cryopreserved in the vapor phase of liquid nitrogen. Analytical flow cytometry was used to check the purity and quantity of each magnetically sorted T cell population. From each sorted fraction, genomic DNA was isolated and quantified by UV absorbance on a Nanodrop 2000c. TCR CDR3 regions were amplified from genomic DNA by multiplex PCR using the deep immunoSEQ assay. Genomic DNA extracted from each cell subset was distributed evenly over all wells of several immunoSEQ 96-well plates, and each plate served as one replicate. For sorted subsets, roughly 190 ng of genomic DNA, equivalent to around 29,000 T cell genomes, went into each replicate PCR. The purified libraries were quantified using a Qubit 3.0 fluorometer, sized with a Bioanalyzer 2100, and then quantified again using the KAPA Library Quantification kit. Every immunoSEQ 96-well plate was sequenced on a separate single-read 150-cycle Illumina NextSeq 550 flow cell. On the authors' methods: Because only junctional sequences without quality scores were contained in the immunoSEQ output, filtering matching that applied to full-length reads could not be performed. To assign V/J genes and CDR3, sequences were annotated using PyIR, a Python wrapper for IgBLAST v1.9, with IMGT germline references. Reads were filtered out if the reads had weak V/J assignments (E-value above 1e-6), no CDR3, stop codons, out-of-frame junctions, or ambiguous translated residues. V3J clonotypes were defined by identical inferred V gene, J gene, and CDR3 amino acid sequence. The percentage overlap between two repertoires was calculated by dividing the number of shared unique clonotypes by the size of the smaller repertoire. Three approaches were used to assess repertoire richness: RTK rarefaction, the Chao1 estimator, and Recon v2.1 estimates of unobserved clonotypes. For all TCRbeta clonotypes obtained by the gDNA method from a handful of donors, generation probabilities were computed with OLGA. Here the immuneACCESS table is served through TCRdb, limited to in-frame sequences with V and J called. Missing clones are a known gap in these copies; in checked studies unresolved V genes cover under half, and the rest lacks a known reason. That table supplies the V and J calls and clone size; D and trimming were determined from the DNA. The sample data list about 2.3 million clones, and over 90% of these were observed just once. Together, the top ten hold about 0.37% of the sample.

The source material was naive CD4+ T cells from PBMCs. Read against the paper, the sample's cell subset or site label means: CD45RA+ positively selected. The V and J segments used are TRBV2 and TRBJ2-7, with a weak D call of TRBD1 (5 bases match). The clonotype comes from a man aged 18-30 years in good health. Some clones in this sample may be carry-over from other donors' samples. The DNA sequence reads TGTGCCAGCAGTGTACAGGCCTACGAGCAGTACTTC. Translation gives CASSVQAYEQYF. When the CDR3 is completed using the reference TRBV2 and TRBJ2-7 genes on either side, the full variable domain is EPEVTQTPSHQVTQMGQEVILRCVPISNHLYFYWYRQILGQKVEFLVSFYNNEISEKSEIFDDQFSVERPDGSNFTLKIRSTKLEDSAMYFCASSVQAYEQYFGPGTRLTVT.